This T cell receptor beta chain is from a study of vaccination effects on CD4 cells after COVID-19. The length of the CDR3 is 13 residues. Germline values: CDR1 KGHSH, CDR2 LQKENI. V was shortened by 5 bases and J by 8 bases, with 12 bases between the two germline ends. The table lists this clone with a count of one. Its specificity is not known. Viral peptide pool expansion of antigen-specific CD4+ T cells preceded sequencing in the ViraFEST assay. Cells that had been cultured for roughly 9 days were the source of isolated CD4+ T cells. Either the mRNA-1273 or the BNT162b2 vaccine was given to participants as two doses. Repertoires were generated with immunoSEQ multiplex PCR, while TCRdb's copy carries only in-frame clones and drops some. The sample has over 80,000 clones; roughly 80% are singletons.

This material consisted of CD4+ T cells from PBMCs cultured with HCoV-OC43 spike peptides, taken after COVID-19 vaccination. Stated subset: HCoV-OC43 spike overlapping peptide pool stimulation. This receptor was taken from a human donor who received a COVID-19 vaccine. The chain couples TRBV18 to TRBJ1-4; D remains ambiguous. CDR3 loop: CASSLAKGEKLFF. CDR3 coding DNA: TGTGCCAGCTCATTGGCAAAGGGAGAAAAACTGTTTTTT.